This T cell receptor beta chain was sequenced for a study of blood T cell repertoires in COVID-19. About the study: From the United States, Italy and Spain came samples of acute and convalescent COVID-19. The cDNA or gDNA used as material had been derived from T cells, B-cell-depleted T cells, or PBMCs.

This CDR3 has 15 amino acids. Per the germline V gene, CDR1 is SGHRS and CDR2 is YFSETQ. Between the trimmed V and J ends, which lost 4 bases and 4 bases, there was a span of 14 bases. Original handling: Using reference gene primer amplification, nucleated cell counts were estimated. The protocol was immunoSEQ multiplex PCR, while the TCRdb copy is restricted to in-frame clones and leaves out a portion. V, J and clone size reflect that table, while D and trimming were determined from the DNA. The table includes about 280,000 clones, 85% detected once. Sample: peripheral blood. This TCR came from a human donor in a cohort sampled during active COVID-19. The rearrangement joins TRBV5-1 to TRBJ2-2; D is ambiguous. CDR3 sequence reads: CASSLGETSTGELFF. CDR3 DNA: TGCGCCAGCAGCCTAGGAGAAACGAGCACCGGGGAGCTGTTTTTT. Using reference TRBV5-1 and TRBJ2-2 for the parts outside the CDR3, the full variable domain is KAGVTQTPRYLIKTRGQQVTLSCSPISGHRSVSWYQQTPGQGLQFLFEYFSETQRNKGNFPGRFSGRQFSNSRSEMNVSTLELGDSALYLCASSLGETSTGELFFGEGSRLTVL.